This record looks at one T cell receptor (beta chain) sequence and its context. The data are from a study of blood T cell repertoires in COVID-19. Seattle patients were enrolled while actively infected and followed longitudinally. Clones were read by immunoSEQ multiplex PCR, and TCRdb kept only the in-frame ones, dropping some. The sample yields about 440,000 clones, approximately 89% seen once. V shed 5 bases, J shed 5 bases, and the junction held 13 bases outside the gene matches. The germline gives CDR1 MNHEY, CDR2 SMNVEV (reference sequence). The CDR3 covers 16 residues. Sample: peripheral blood. This rearrangement joins TRBV27 to TRBJ2-7; 9 bases fit TRBD1. The receptor was isolated from a woman in her forties or fifties with COVID-19, enrolled during active disease. CDR3 sequence (DNA): TGTGCCAGCAGTCCACAGATGGGACAGGGTGGCAACGAGCAGTACTTC. It is translated as CASSPQMGQGGNEQYF.